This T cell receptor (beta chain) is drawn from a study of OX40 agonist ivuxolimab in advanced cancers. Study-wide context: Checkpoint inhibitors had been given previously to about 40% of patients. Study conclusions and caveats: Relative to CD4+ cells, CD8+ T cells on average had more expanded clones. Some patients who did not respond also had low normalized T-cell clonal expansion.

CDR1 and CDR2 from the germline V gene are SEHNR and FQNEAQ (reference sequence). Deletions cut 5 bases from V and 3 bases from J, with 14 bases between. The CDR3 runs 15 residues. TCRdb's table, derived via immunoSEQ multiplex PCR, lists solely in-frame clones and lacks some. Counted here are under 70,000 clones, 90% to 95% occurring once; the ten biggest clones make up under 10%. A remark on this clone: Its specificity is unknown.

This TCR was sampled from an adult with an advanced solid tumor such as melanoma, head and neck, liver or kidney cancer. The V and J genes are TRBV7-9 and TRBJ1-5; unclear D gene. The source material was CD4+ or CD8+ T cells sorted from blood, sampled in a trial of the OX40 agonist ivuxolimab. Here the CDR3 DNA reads TGTGCCAGCAGCCCGATAAGGGATGACAATCAGCCCCAGCATTTT. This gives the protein CASSPIRDDNQPQHF.